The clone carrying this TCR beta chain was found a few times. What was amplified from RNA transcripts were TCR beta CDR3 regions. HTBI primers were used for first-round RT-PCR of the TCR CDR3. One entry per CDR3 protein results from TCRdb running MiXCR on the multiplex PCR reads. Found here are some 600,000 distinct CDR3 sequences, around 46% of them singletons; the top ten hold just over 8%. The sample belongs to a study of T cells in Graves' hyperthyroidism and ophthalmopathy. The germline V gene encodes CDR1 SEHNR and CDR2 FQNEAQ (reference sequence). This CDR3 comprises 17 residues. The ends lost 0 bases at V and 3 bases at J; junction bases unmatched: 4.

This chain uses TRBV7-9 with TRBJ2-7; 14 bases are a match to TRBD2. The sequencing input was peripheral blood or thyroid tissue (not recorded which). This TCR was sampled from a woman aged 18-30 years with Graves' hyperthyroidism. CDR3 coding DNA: TGTGCCAGCAGCTTAGCCGGGGGACTAGCGGGAGTCTACGAGCAGTACTTC. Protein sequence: CASSLAGGLAGVYEQYF.